One TCR beta chain is described in this entry. The sample is drawn from a study of blood T cell repertoires in COVID-19. Only in-frame clones appear in the TCRdb table, and some are missing; sequencing was by immunoSEQ multiplex PCR. The data contain around 270,000 clones, about 89% of them seen just once; the ten biggest clones take up around 10%. V was cut by 6 bases and J by 4 bases, with 12 bases left in between. CDR3 length: 14 amino acids. Germline lookup yields CDR1 MDHEN and CDR2 SYDVKM. Sample: peripheral blood. This sequence originates from a middle-aged man who had recovered from COVID-19. This chain connects TRBV28 to TRBJ2-2, with a possible D match to TRBD1 (6 bases). For the CDR3, the DNA is TGTGCCAGCAGCTCAGGGGCGAGCACCGGGGAGCTGTTTTTT. Amino acid sequence: CASSSGASTGELFF. Complete variable domain (other parts from reference TRBV28 and TRBJ2-2): DVKVTQSSRYLVKRTGEKVFLECVQDMDHENMFWYRQDPGLGLRLIYFSYDVKMKEKGDIPEGYSVSREKKERFSLILESASTNQTSMYLCASSSGASTGELFFGEGSRLTVL.